This T cell receptor (beta chain) originates from a study of blood T cell repertoires in COVID-19. As for the study in general: Researchers got acute and convalescent COVID-19 samples from the United States, Italy and Spain.

Germline V CDR1 and CDR2: LNHDA, SQIVND (reference sequence). The CDR3 runs to 14 residues. The ends lost 5 bases at V and 3 bases at J; junction bases unmatched: 6. How the authors handled the data: Quantification of nucleated cells was approximated via reference gene primer amplification. Sequencing used immunoSEQ multiplex PCR; TCRdb keeps in-frame clones, though not all of them. That table gives V, J and clone size, and the DNA gave D and trimming. This repertoire shows approximately 180,000 clones, 70% to 90% found once; its top ten account for roughly 3.5%. This clone was counted only a few times.

The V gene is TRBV19, the J gene TRBJ2-7, with 8 bases fitting TRBD2. This receptor was identified in a man in his 60s with acute or convalescent COVID-19. The sequencing sample was made of peripheral blood. CDR3 sequence reads: CASSAGTRSYEQYF. The CDR3 nucleotides read TGTGCCAGTAGTGCCGGGACTAGAAGCTACGAGCAGTACTTC.